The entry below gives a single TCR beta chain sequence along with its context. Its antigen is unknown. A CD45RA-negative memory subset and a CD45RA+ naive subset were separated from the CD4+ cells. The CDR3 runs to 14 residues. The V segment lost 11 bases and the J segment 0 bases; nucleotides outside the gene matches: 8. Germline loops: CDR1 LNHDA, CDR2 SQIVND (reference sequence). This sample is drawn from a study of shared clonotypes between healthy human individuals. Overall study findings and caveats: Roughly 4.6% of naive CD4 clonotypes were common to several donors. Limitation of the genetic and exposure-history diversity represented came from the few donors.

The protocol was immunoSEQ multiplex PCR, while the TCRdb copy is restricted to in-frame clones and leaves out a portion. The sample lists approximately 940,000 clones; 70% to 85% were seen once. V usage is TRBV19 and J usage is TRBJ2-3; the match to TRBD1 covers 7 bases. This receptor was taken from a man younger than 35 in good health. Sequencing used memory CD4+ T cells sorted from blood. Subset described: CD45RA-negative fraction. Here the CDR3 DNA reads TGTGCCTGTTCCCCGGGACAGAGCACAGATACGCAGTATTTT. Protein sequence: CACSPGQSTDTQYF.